Below are 23 T cell receptor beta chains sequenced from a single sample in a study of T cells in Graves' hyperthyroidism and ophthalmopathy. From RNA transcripts, TCR beta CDR3 regions were amplified. The HTBI primer set drove a first-round RT-PCR of the TCR CDR3. TCRdb passed the multiplex PCR reads through MiXCR, listing each CDR3 protein once. The sample records more than 550,000 distinct CDR3 sequences, roughly 46% being singletons. The sample consisted of peripheral blood or thyroid tissue (not recorded which). Source of these receptors: an adult man with Graves' disease, either hyperthyroidism or ophthalmopathy (not recorded which).

This chain connects TRBV29-1 to TRBJ1-5, with 11 bases identical to TRBD1. V trimming: 1 base; J trimming: 5 bases; junction bases outside the gene matches: 4. The CDR3 is made up of 15 amino acids. CDR1 is SQVTM and CDR2 is ANQGSEA in the germline V gene. This CDR3 reads CSVEGTGGSDQPQHF. CDR3 nucleotides: TGCAGCGTTGAAGGGACAGGGGGCTCGGATCAGCCCCAGCATTTT.

This clonotype appeared a few times. The V gene is TRBV5-5, the J gene TRBJ1-6; possibly TRBD1 for D (6 bases). CDR1 and CDR2 from the germline V gene are SGHKS and YYEKEE (reference sequence). The CDR3 is 13 amino acids. V was shortened by 3 bases and J by 7 bases, with 8 bases between the two germline ends. CDR3 residues: CASSSGVNSPLHF. CDR3 coding DNA: TGTGCCAGCAGCTCAGGGGTGAATTCACCCCTCCACTTT.

This clonotype was seen once. A much larger clone is a single base away; this may be a read error. This sequence joins TRBV20-1 and TRBJ1-2, with D perhaps TRBD1 (6 bases). Germline V CDR1 and CDR2: DFQATT, SNEGSKA (reference sequence). CDR3 length: 15 amino acids. CDR3 DNA: TGCAGTGCTAGACTAGTACAGGGCCTCAAGGGTGGCCACACCTTC. Protein product: CSARLVQGLKGGHTF.

This clonotype has more than one count but fewer than ten. This chain uses TRBV7-3 with TRBJ1-1; D remains ambiguous. This CDR3 region has 15 residues. Germline V gene data show CDR1 as SGHTA and CDR2 as FQGTGA. V shed 1 base and J shed 4 bases, with 13 bases lying between them. CDR3 coding DNA: TGTGCCAGCAGCTTAAGTCCTACGGGAGGCACTGAAGCTTTCTTT. Its protein product is CASSLSPTGGTEAFF.

This clonotype was detected ten times or more. This chain connects TRBV20-1 to TRBJ2-7, with a possible D match to TRBD1 (6 bases). Germline assignment: CDR1 DFQATT and CDR2 SNEGSKA (reference sequence). The CDR3 runs 13 residues. Trimming stripped 5 bases from V and 3 bases from J, with 14 bases between. The CDR3 sequence is CSAAWDNDYEQYF. The CDR3 nucleotides are TGCAGTGCTGCGTGGGACAACGACTACGAGCAGTACTTC.

This clonotype was recorded many times. The V call is TRBV20-1, the J call TRBJ2-7; no clear D. V was cut by 6 bases and J by 7 bases, with 13 bases left in between. Germline CDR1 reads DFQATT; CDR2 reads SNEGSKA (reference sequence). The CDR3 sequence is 11 residues long. In DNA form, the CDR3 reads TGCAGTGCGGGCACTCCTCGGGAGCAGTACTTC. It codes for CSAGTPREQYF.

The chain links TRBV28 to TRBJ1-2, with TRBD1 as a possible D gene (5 bases). CDR1 is MDHEN and CDR2 is SYDVKM in the germline V gene. With 8 bases removed from V and 8 bases from J, the gap between germline ends came to 15 bases. The CDR3 sequence is 12 residues long. Here the CDR3 DNA reads TGTGCCAGCGGGGCAGGGTCGTGGGGCTACACCTTC. This gives the protein CASGAGSWGYTF.

This clonotype was counted a few times. One end of the junction is discordant with germline, which a read error may explain. The CDR3 nucleotides are TGCGCCAGCACGAGGTCGGGGGGCGACAATCAGCCCCAGCATTTT. This sequence encodes CASTRSGGDNQPQHF. The rearrangement uses TRBV19 and TRBJ1-5, with D perhaps matching TRBD1 (6 bases). Germline V gene lookup returns CDR1 LNHDA and CDR2 SQIVND (reference sequence). The CDR3 contains 15 residues.

Comments on this clonotype: The germline gene is not matched at one end of the junction; a read error may be the cause. CDR3 nucleotides: TGTGCCAGCAGCCAATTTTGGGCAGATACACCTGAAGCTTTCTTT. It is translated as CASSQFWADTPEAFF. This sequence joins TRBV5-1 and TRBJ1-1, with D unclear. The germline V gene encodes CDR1 SGHRS and CDR2 YFSETQ. The CDR3 sequence is 15 residues long.

With regard to this clonotype: This clone may be a read error of a much larger clone one base away. The V call is TRBV10-3, the J call TRBJ1-2, with 10 bases aligning to TRBD1. From germline, CDR1 is ENHRY and CDR2 SYGVKD. The CDR3 sequence is 14 residues long. J was trimmed by 3 bases and V by 10 bases; bases with no gene match: 8. The CDR3 DNA follows: TGTGCCAGCCGTGAAGGACAGGGGGACTATGGCTACACCTTC. As protein: CASREGQGDYGYTF.

This clonotype was seen many times. As DNA, the CDR3 is TGCGCCAGCACCCCGAGGACAGCGAACACTGAAGCTTTCTTT. Translation gives CASTPRTANTEAFF. The chain joins TRBV10-2 to TRBJ1-1; tentatively, D is TRBD1 (6 bases). Trimming cost V 7 bases and J 1 base, with 13 bases left between them. The CDR3 runs to 14 residues. The germline CDR1 and CDR2 sequences are WSHSY and SAAADI.

The chain couples TRBV2 to TRBJ1-1; D might be TRBD1 (5 bases). Germline CDR1 SNHLY, CDR2 FYNNEI. V was clipped by 8 bases and J by 4 bases, with 17 bases between them. The length of the CDR3 is 14 residues. CDR3 region: CASSPGRTGTEAFF. CDR3 nucleotide sequence: TGTGCCAGCTCACCGGGGCGGACGGGCACTGAAGCTTTCTTT.

This clonotype was observed many times. The chain couples TRBV15 to TRBJ1-6, with D unresolved. CDR3 size: 15 residues. From germline, CDR1 is LNHNV and CDR2 YYDKDF (reference sequence). With 0 bases removed from V and 7 bases from J, the gap between germline ends came to 10 bases. The CDR3, as DNA: TGTGCCACCAGCAGAGATCGCGGCCAGAATTCACCCCTCCACTTT. Translating it yields CATSRDRGQNSPLHF.

The rearrangement uses TRBV29-1 and TRBJ1-2; D uncertain. Deletions cut 0 bases from V and 4 bases from J, with 15 bases between. The CDR3 totals 15 residues. Germline CDR1 is SQVTM and CDR2 is ANQGSEA. CDR3 sequence reads: CSVEDDPGSPYGYTF. Written as DNA, the CDR3 is TGCAGCGTTGAAGATGATCCGGGCTCCCCCTATGGCTACACCTTC.

This clonotype was detected only a few times. This chain links TRBV6-5 with TRBJ2-7; 8 bases line up with TRBD2. The CDR3 is 15 residues long. Trimming cost V 4 bases and J 2 bases; bases outside gene matches: 7. Germline CDR1 is MNHEY and CDR2 is SVGAGI. DNA for the CDR3: TGTGCCAGCAGTTCGGAGACTAGCGATCCCTACGAGCAGTACTTC. Translating gives CASSSETSDPYEQYF.

The chain couples TRBV20-1 to TRBJ2-7; TRBD2 matches 8 bases. Germline V gene lookup returns CDR1 DFQATT and CDR2 SNEGSKA (reference sequence). This CDR3 comprises 13 residues. The CDR3 region has the DNA TGCAGCACTCCAGGGACTAGCTCCTACGAGCAGTACTTC. Translated, it gives CSTPGTSSYEQYF.

A note on this clonotype: A much larger clone differs by one base, so this may be a read error. CDR3 amino acids: CSVLGTASGNTIYF. CDR3 bases: TGCAGCGTGCTAGGGACAGCCTCTGGAAACACCATATATTTT. The rearrangement uses TRBV29-1 and TRBJ1-3; 7 bases match TRBD1. Looked up from germline, CDR1 is SQVTM and CDR2 is ANQGSEA. The CDR3 is 14 residues long. J was trimmed by 0 bases and V by 6 bases; bases with no gene match: 5.

V gene TRBV12-3 or TRBV12-4 combines with J gene TRBJ2-6; perhaps TRBD1 as D (5 bases). V was clipped by 5 bases and J by 0 bases, with 11 bases between them. The CDR3 is 16 residues long. The CDR3 nucleotides are TGTGCCAGCAGTCGCCCCGACAGCTCTGGGGCCAACGTCCTGACTTTC. It translates to CASSRPDSSGANVLTF.

This clonotype was recorded many times. This chain joins TRBV7-8 and TRBJ1-3; no reliable D call. Per germline, CDR1 SGHVS and CDR2 FQNEAQ. CDR3 length equals 14 residues. The germline V and J ends were trimmed by 3 bases and 0 bases, with 6 bases remaining between them. The CDR3 reads CASSLRSSGNTIYF. For the CDR3, the DNA is TGTGCCAGCAGCTTGCGGAGCTCTGGAAACACCATATATTTT.

This clonotype was counted at least ten times. The J gene is TRBJ1-2, the V gene TRBV29-1; no clear D gene. The CDR3 spans 13 residues. Trimming took off 4 bases at V and 0 bases at J, with 9 bases between the two ends. From germline, CDR1 is SQVTM and CDR2 ANQGSEA. DNA of the CDR3: TGCAGCGTTGGGCAGCTTACTAACTATGGCTACACCTTC. Protein product: CSVGQLTNYGYTF. The entire variable domain, with the rest obtained from reference TRBV29-1 and TRBJ1-2, is as follows: SAVISQKPSRDICQRGTSLTIQCQVDSQVTMMFWYRQQPGQSLTLIATANQGSEATYESGFVIDKFPISRPNLTFSTLTVSNMSPEDSSIYLCSVGQLTNYGYTFGSGTRLTVV.

V usage is TRBV19 and J usage is TRBJ2-7; 9 bases line up with TRBD2. The CDR3 extends over 14 amino acids. J lost 5 bases, V lost 3 bases, and 5 bases had no gene match. Germline V gene data show CDR1 as LNHDA and CDR2 as SQIVND (reference sequence). The CDR3 spells CASSIRGREDEQYF. CDR3 DNA: TGTGCCAGTAGTATTCGCGGGAGGGAGGACGAGCAGTACTTC.

The V gene is TRBV2, the J gene TRBJ1-4; D gene ambiguous. Trimming stripped 5 bases from V and 8 bases from J, with 15 bases between. CDR3 length equals 14 residues. Per germline, CDR1 SNHLY and CDR2 FYNNEI. The CDR3 DNA sequence: TGTGCCAGCAGTTTGTTGGGTCAGCCGGAAAAACTGTTTTTT. Translating it yields CASSLLGQPEKLFF.

This sequence joins TRBV2 and TRBJ1-5, with a tentative D call TRBD1 (6 bases). Germline V CDR1 and CDR2: SNHLY, FYNNEI. Trimming pared 2 bases from V and 0 bases from J, leaving 11 bases between. The CDR3 length is 16 residues. The DNA of the CDR3 is TGTGCCAGCAGTGAATCGGGGGCGGGTAGCAATCAGCCCCAGCATTTT. It specifies CASSESGAGSNQPQHF.